Listed here are 25 T cell receptor beta chains from one sample, sequenced in a study of control samples from healthy donors and cancer patients. The repertoire was sequenced with immunoSEQ multiplex PCR; TCRdb's copy has only in-frame clones and lacks some. The data hold roughly 130,000 clones, with approximately 90% observed a single time. Sequencing input: blood. These receptors originate from a man aged 18-30 years in good health.

The gene calls are TRBV7-2 and TRBJ2-2; D not resolved. The V end lost 7 bases, the J end lost 8 bases, and 20 bases lay between the germline ends. CDR3 size: 15 residues. The germline V gene has CDR1 SGHTA and CDR2 FQGNSA. CDR3 coding DNA: TGTGCCAGCACTTGGGCTACACATCAATATGGGGAGCTGTTTTTT. Amino acid sequence: CASTWATHQYGELFF.

The chain carries TRBV10-2 and TRBJ1-2; 8 nucleotides align to TRBD1. The CDR3 runs 16 residues. The trim removed 5 bases at V and 4 bases at J, leaving 12 bases unmatched. Germline loops: CDR1 WSHSY, CDR2 SAAADI. CDR3 in DNA: TGCGCCAGCAGTTCCGGACAGGGAAGTCGGCGCTATGGCTACACCTTC. It is translated as CASSSGQGSRRYGYTF.

This clone occurred once. This rearrangement joins TRBV24-1 to TRBJ1-2; the D gene is possibly TRBD1 (5 bases). The CDR3 extends over 12 amino acids. Germline V gene sequence: CDR1 KGHDR, CDR2 SFDVKD. V dropped 7 bases and J dropped 4 bases, with 9 bases sitting between them. CDR3 sequence: CATSRDPYGYTF. In DNA form, the CDR3 reads TGTGCCACCAGCCGGGACCCCTATGGCTACACCTTC.

This clone appeared a few times. This chain links TRBV15 with TRBJ1-5, with 9 bases aligning to TRBD1. The CDR3 has 16 residues. The V gene's germline CDR1 is LNHNV and CDR2 YYDKDF (reference sequence). V shed 3 bases and J 3 bases; nucleotides not matched to a gene: 6. The CDR3 loop is CATSSAGQGNNQPQHF. DNA for the CDR3: TGTGCCACCAGCAGCGCGGGACAGGGCAACAATCAGCCCCAGCATTTT.

The rearrangement links TRBV2 to TRBJ1-4; a possible D gene is TRBD1 (5 bases). Trimming removed 6 bases at V and 0 bases at J, with 8 bases between. This CDR3 has 14 amino acids. CDR1 SNHLY and CDR2 FYNNEI come from the germline V gene. CDR3: CASRQDATNEKLFF. CDR3 DNA sequence: TGTGCCAGCAGACAGGACGCAACTAATGAAAAACTGTTTTTT.

The rearrangement joins TRBV5-1 to TRBJ1-2, with TRBD1 matching 11 bases. The trim removed 5 bases at V and 8 bases at J, leaving 8 bases unmatched. Germline V gene lookup returns CDR1 SGHRS and CDR2 YFSETQ. The CDR3 consists of 14 residues. CDR3 amino acids: CASRPGQGARGYTF. CDR3 sequence (DNA): TGCGCCAGCAGACCTGGACAGGGGGCAAGGGGCTACACCTTC.

J is TRBJ2-5 and V is TRBV5-1; the D is unclear. V was cut by 0 bases and J by 5 bases, with 14 bases left in between. The germline V gene has CDR1 SGHRS and CDR2 YFSETQ. The CDR3 has 15 amino acids. The CDR3 region is CASSLAGSEGETQYF. CDR3 DNA sequence: TGCGCCAGCAGCTTGGCTGGCTCGGAAGGGGAGACCCAGTACTTC.

V is TRBV7-9 and J is TRBJ1-2; D ambiguous. Trimming took off 7 bases at V and 5 bases at J, with 17 bases between the two ends. The CDR3 covers 14 residues. The germline gives CDR1 SEHNR, CDR2 FQNEAQ (reference sequence). The CDR3 protein is CASTLSGLGYGYTF. CDR3 coding DNA: TGTGCCAGCACATTATCGGGTCTCGGATATGGCTACACCTTC.

J is TRBJ1-2 and V is TRBV6-5; perhaps TRBD1 as D (6 bases). The germline CDR1 and CDR2 sequences are MNHEY and SVGAGI. This CDR3 region has 13 residues. Trimming took 5 bases from V and 4 from J, leaving 11 bases between them. The CDR3 nucleotides read TGTGCCAGCAGTAGGGACACCTTCTATGGCTACACCTTC. Protein sequence: CASSRDTFYGYTF.

The rearrangement joins TRBV4-1 to TRBJ1-4; tentative D call: TRBD1 (5 bases). CDR1 is MGHRA, CDR2 YSYEKL, per germline. V was pared by 7 bases and J by 5 bases, with 11 bases between. There are 13 residues in the CDR3. CDR3 amino acids: CASNEWGNEKLFF. The CDR3 DNA is TGCGCCAGCAATGAATGGGGGAATGAAAAACTGTTTTTT.

The rearrangement uses TRBV21-1 and TRBJ1-2. TRBV21-1 is designated a pseudogene. The CDR3 contains 15 residues. CDR3 residues: CASSKAGIWMDGYTF. The CDR3 DNA is TGTGCCAGCAGCAAAGCCGGGATATGGATGGATGGCTACACCTTC.

V usage is TRBV9 and J usage is TRBJ2-1; TRBD1 matches 11 bases. Unmatched junction bases numbered 5, after V lost 0 bases and J lost 9 bases. Germline CDR1 and CDR2: SGDLS and YYNGEE. CDR3 size: 15 residues. CDR3 bases: TGTGCCAGCAGCGTAGTAGGGACAGGGGGTCGTGAGCAGTTCTTC. It specifies CASSVVGTGGREQFF.

In nucleotides, the CDR3 is TGTGCCAGCAGCTCCGTCAGGGTCACCTACGAGCAGTACTTC. This codes for CASSSVRVTYEQYF. The V call is TRBV5-5, the J call TRBJ2-7; tentatively, D is TRBD1 (5 bases). V lost 3 bases to trimming and J lost 2 bases, with 12 bases between them. Germline CDR1 and CDR2: SGHKS and YYEKEE (reference sequence). The CDR3 spans 14 residues.

This clone has only one observation. The rearrangement joins TRBV5-1 to TRBJ2-5; 9 bases match TRBD2. Germline loops: CDR1 SGHRS, CDR2 YFSETQ. CDR3 length equals 17 residues. The junction had 7 bases not matched to a gene; V was cut back by 0 bases and J by 1 base. CDR3 region: CASSLAVSGGIQETQYF. Here the CDR3 DNA reads TGCGCCAGCAGCTTGGCCGTGAGCGGGGGGATCCAAGAGACCCAGTACTTC.

This clone was counted a single time. J is TRBJ1-1 and V is TRBV6-5; D is unresolved. Trimming stripped 5 bases from V and 6 bases from J, with 16 bases between. This CDR3 is built from 14 residues. CDR1 is MNHEY, CDR2 SVGAGI, per germline. In DNA, the CDR3 is TGTGCCAGCAGTCGCATAAAGAGGGCCCCTGAAGCTTTCTTT. Its translation is CASSRIKRAPEAFF.

The chain joins TRBV11-2 to TRBJ1-4; no reliable D call. Germline V gene data show CDR1 as SGHAT and CDR2 as FQNNGV. V lost 5 bases to trimming and J lost 8 bases, with 12 bases between them. The CDR3 has 13 residues. The CDR3 is CASSRDQVEKLFF. The DNA for the CDR3 is TGTGCCAGCAGCCGTGACCAAGTGGAAAAACTGTTTTTT.

In DNA form, the CDR3 reads TGTGCCAGCAGTTACAGGAACACTGAAGCTTTCTTT. As protein: CASSYRNTEAFF. This chain joins TRBV6-6 and TRBJ1-1; D unresolved. From germline, CDR1 is MNHNY and CDR2 SVGAGI (reference sequence). This CDR3 comprises 12 residues. Trimming left V 2 bases short and J 1 base short, with 2 bases between.

A single count supports this clone. This rearrangement joins TRBV10-2 to TRBJ2-5, with 9 bases matching TRBD2. The germline V gene encodes CDR1 WSHSY and CDR2 SAAADI. The trim removed 0 bases at V and 4 bases at J, leaving 6 bases unmatched. This CDR3 is 16 amino acids long. The CDR3 DNA follows: TGCGCCAGCAGTGAGTCTGCGGGGGGGCCCCCAGAGACCCAGTACTTC. It yields the protein CASSESAGGPPETQYF.

The gene calls are TRBV14 and TRBJ2-3; TRBD2 agrees at 10 bases. V shed 7 bases and J 5 bases; nucleotides not matched to a gene: 6. Looked up from germline, CDR1 is SGHDN and CDR2 is FVKESK. This CDR3 contains 14 residues. The CDR3 bases are TGTGCCAGCACCCTAGCGGGGGCAAGAGATACGCAGTATTTT. It yields the protein CASTLAGARDTQYF.

The chain is built from TRBV27 and TRBJ2-1; a weak D match, TRBD2 (7 bases). V was cut by 7 bases and J by 6 bases, with 13 bases left in between. CDR1 and CDR2 (germline): MNHEY, SMNVEV (reference sequence). This CDR3 region has 13 residues. In DNA form, the CDR3 reads TGTGCCAGCACCCTGGGAGGGGGCAATGAGCAGTTCTTC. Amino acids: CASTLGGGNEQFF.

This clone appeared once. This sequence joins TRBV6-5 and TRBJ1-1; the D gene is possibly TRBD1 (5 bases). V gave up 2 bases and J gave up 7 bases, with 17 bases separating them. The CDR3 runs 15 residues. The germline gives CDR1 MNHEY, CDR2 SVGAGI. CDR3 DNA sequence: TGTGCCAGCAGTTACGGACCTTCAGGGTATAATGAAGCTTTCTTT. Translating it yields CASSYGPSGYNEAFF.

This chain connects TRBV19 to TRBJ1-4, with 8 bases matching TRBD1. The trim removed 6 bases at V and 7 bases at J, leaving 7 bases unmatched. Germline CDR1 LNHDA, CDR2 SQIVND (reference sequence). The CDR3 extends over 14 amino acids. CDR3 DNA sequence: TGTGCCAGTAGCAGGGGGCTTTCGAGTGAAAAACTGTTTTTT. It codes for CASSRGLSSEKLFF.

The chain employs TRBV4-1 and TRBJ1-5; 9 positions match TRBD1. V dropped 0 bases and J dropped 1; count of bases not matched to a gene: 7. Germline V CDR1 and CDR2: MGHRA, YSYEKL. This CDR3 comprises 18 residues. In DNA form, the CDR3 reads TGCGCCAGCAGCCAAGATACGACAGGGGGGCTGAGCAATCAGCCCCAGCATTTT. Translated: CASSQDTTGGLSNQPQHF.

The chain is built from TRBV19 and TRBJ1-2; 9 bases match TRBD1. Unmatched junction bases numbered 9, after V lost 4 bases and J lost 0 bases. This CDR3 is 17 amino acids long. Germline V CDR1 and CDR2: LNHDA, SQIVND (reference sequence). The CDR3, as DNA: TGTGCCAGTAGTAGACTCACAGGGGGCCAAACTAACTATGGCTACACCTTC. Translated, it gives CASSRLTGGQTNYGYTF.

This chain links TRBV21-1 with TRBJ1-3; the D call TRBD1 from the table was never checked on the DNA. TRBV21-1 is flagged as a pseudogene. The CDR3 runs to 16 residues. The DNA of the CDR3 is TGTGCCAGCAGCAACGAGGGCAGGGGGCCGGGAAACACCATATATTTT. It yields the protein CASSNEGRGPGNTIYF.